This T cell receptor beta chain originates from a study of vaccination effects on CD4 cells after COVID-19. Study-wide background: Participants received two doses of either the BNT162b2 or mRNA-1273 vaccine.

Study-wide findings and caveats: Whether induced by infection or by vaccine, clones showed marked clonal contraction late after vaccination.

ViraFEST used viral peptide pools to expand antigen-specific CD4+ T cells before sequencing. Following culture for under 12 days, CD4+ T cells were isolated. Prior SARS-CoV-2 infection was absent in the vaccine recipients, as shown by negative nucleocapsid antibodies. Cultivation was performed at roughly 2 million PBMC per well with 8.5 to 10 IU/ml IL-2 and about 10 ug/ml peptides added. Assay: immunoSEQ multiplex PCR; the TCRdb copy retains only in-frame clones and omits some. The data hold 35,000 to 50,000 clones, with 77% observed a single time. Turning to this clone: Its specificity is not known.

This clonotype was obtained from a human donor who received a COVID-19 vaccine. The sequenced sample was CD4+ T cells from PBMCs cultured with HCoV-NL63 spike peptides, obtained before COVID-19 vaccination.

The CDR3 loop reads CASSHRPGETQYF. The CDR3 nucleotides are TGTGCCAGCAGCCATCGCCCGGGAGAGACCCAGTACTTC. This chain uses TRBV16 with TRBJ2-5; no clear D. The V gene lost 3 bases and the J gene lost 4 bases, with 9 bases spanning the gap. The CDR3 is 13 residues long. Looked up from germline, CDR1 is KGHSY and CDR2 is FQNENV.